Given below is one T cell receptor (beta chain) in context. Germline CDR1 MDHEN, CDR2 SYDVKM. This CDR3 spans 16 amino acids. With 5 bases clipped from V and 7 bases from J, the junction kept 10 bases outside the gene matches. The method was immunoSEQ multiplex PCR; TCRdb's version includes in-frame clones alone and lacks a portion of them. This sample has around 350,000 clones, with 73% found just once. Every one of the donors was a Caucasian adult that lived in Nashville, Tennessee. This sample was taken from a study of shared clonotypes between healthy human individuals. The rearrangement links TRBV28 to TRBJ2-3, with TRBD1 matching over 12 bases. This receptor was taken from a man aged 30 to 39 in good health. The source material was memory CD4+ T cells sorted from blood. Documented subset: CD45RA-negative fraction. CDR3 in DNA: TGTGCCAGCAGTCGTGAACCGGGACAGGGGGCAAATACGCAGTATTTT. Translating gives CASSREPGQGANTQYF.